This T cell receptor beta chain stems from a study of T cells in localized non-small cell lung cancer. As regards this clone: Its target is unknown.

Study-wide findings and caveats: Uninvolved adjacent lung showed higher T cell clonality than tumor.

The J segment lost 8 bases and the V segment lost 0 bases, leaving 9 bases of the junction unmatched. The CDR3 contains 16 residues. CDR1 and CDR2 (germline): LGHNA, YSLEER. Assay: immunoSEQ multiplex PCR; the TCRdb copy retains only in-frame clones and omits some. The sample has around 64,000 clones, about nine tenths seen once; the top ten hold roughly 21%. The source is a man aged 40 to 70 with stage I lung adenocarcinoma. Material: peripheral blood, obtained before any cancer treatment. The chain employs TRBV4-3 and TRBJ2-2; 7 bases match TRBD2. The CDR3 reads CASSQEAGFPGGELFF. CDR3 nucleotide sequence: TGCGCCAGCAGCCAAGAAGCGGGATTTCCGGGGGGGGAGCTGTTTTTT.